Relative to its sample, the clone carrying this T cell receptor (beta chain) is medium-sized. No treatment had been given to any patient before thyroid surgery. This specimen comes from a study of metastatic and nonmetastatic thyroid tumors. This CDR3 comprises 14 residues. V was pared by 3 bases and J by 0 bases, with 7 bases between. CDR1 is LNHDA and CDR2 is SQIVND in the germline V gene (reference sequence). Original data processing: A papillary thyroid cancer distant-metastasis classifier was built from CDR3 differences across clinicopathological groups. With MiXCR, TCRdb reprocessed the PCR reads. The V and J calls reflect TCRdb's pipeline rather than the authors' work. In the table there are about 21,000 clones, around 30% of which are singletons.

The chain combines TRBV19 with TRBJ2-3, with D perhaps matching TRBD2 (6 bases). The sample consisted of blood. The TCR sequence derives from a female donor with papillary thyroid cancer or a benign thyroid nodule (not recorded which). Some clones in this sample may be carry-over from other donors' samples. The CDR3 protein is CASSIAGSTDTQYF. CDR3 coding DNA: TGTGCCAGTAGTATTGCGGGAAGCACAGATACGCAGTATTTT.